These T cell receptor beta chains were read from a single sample in a study of low-dose radiotherapy and immunotherapy resistance in tumors. TCRdb independently ran MiXCR on the reads; one entry per CDR3 protein. Among some 46,000 distinct CDR3 sequences listed, about 25% were seen once. This specimen consisted of PBMCs, obtained after low-dose radiotherapy plus immunotherapy. These receptors originate from a male donor with prostate cancer. Each CDR3 is given with its conserved first and last residue. Each record gives: J gene, clone size, D gene, V gene, CDR3 protein, CDR3 DNA. D genes are given only for firm matches. The size field is filled for only some rows; it gives once, few, many or a size class.

>TRBJ2-7|many|NA|TRBV13
CASSLGRTMVYEQYF
TGTGCCAGCAGCTTAGGCAGGACGATGGTCTACGAGCAGTACTTC
>TRBJ2-1|few|NA|TRBV4-1
CASSQAMTLYNEQFF
TGCGCCAGCAGCCAAGCCATGACACTTTACAATGAGCAGTTCTTC
>TRBJ1-1|many|TRBD1|TRBV7-9
CASSLRQGASEAFF
TGTGCCAGCAGCTTAAGGCAGGGGGCGTCTGAAGCTTTCTTT
>TRBJ1-1|medium-sized|NA|TRBV28
CASSLAGARGTEAFF
TGTGCCAGCAGCCTTGCAGGGGCTAGGGGCACTGAAGCTTTCTTT
>TRBJ2-3|NA|TRBD2|TRBV6-1
CASSRTSGRNTDTQYF
TGTGCCAGCAGTCGGACTAGCGGAAGGAACACAGATACGCAGTATTTT
>TRBJ2-7|NA|NA|TRBV7-9
CASRPFGASYEQYF
TGTGCCAGCAGACCTTTTGGGGCCTCCTACGAGCAGTACTTC
>TRBJ1-5|NA|NA|TRBV28
CASKGQNNQPQHF
TGTGCCAGCAAGGGGCAGAATAATCAGCCCCAGCATTTT
>TRBJ2-1|many|NA|TRBV4-3
CASSQGGGIAYNEQFF
TGCGCCAGCAGCCAAGGTGGCGGGATCGCCTACAATGAGCAGTTCTTC
>TRBJ2-1|NA|TRBD2|TRBV19
CASRDLAGGYNEQFF
TGTGCCAGTAGAGATTTAGCGGGAGGGTACAATGAGCAGTTCTTC
>TRBJ2-2|many|NA|TRBV19
CASSIGGTGELFF
TGTGCCAGTAGTATTGGGGGAACCGGGGAGCTGTTTTTT
>TRBJ2-1|many|NA|TRBV6-2/TRBV6-3
CASSYSSQKTEQFF
TGTGCCAGCAGTTACTCGAGTCAGAAGACTGAGCAGTTCTTC
>TRBJ2-6|many|NA|TRBV5-1
CASSLRAGANVLTF
TGCGCCAGCAGCTTGCGGGCTGGGGCCAACGTCCTGACTTTC
>TRBJ2-5|many|TRBD1|TRBV11-3
CASSPGQGEKETQYF
TGTGCCAGCAGCCCTGGACAGGGGGAGAAGGAGACCCAGTACTTC
>TRBJ1-2|medium-sized|NA|TRBV20-1
CSARGGQQVSPF
TGCAGTGCTAGGGGGGGTCAACAGGTCTCACCCTTC
>TRBJ2-7|many|TRBD1|TRBV29-1
CSVTGDRAPREQYF
TGCAGCGTTACGGGGGACAGGGCCCCTAGGGAGCAGTACTTC
>TRBJ1-2|many|NA|TRBV29-1
CSASPGAGYGYTF
TGCAGCGCCTCCCCGGGGGCGGGCTATGGCTACACCTTC
>TRBJ2-7|many|NA|TRBV6-2/TRBV6-3
CASSYSGQPYEQYF
TGTGCCAGCAGTTACTCGGGTCAGCCCTACGAGCAGTACTTC
>TRBJ2-1|many|TRBD2|TRBV10-1
CASSESEGLAGGPSYNEQFF
TGCGCCAGCAGTGAGTCTGAGGGACTAGCGGGGGGGCCCTCCTACAATGAGCAGTTCTTC
>TRBJ1-3|many|NA|TRBV7-3
CASSEGQPGNTIYF
TGTGCCAGCAGCGAAGGACAGCCTGGAAACACCATATATTTT
>TRBJ2-2|few|NA|TRBV5-1
CASSLKAATGELFF
TGCGCCAGCAGCTTGAAAGCGGCCACCGGGGAGCTGTTTTTT